One and the same sample provided the 7 T cell receptor beta chains below, sequenced in a study of OX40 agonist ivuxolimab in advanced cancers. Library preparation employed the immunoSEQ multiplex PCR assay. TCRdb holds this immuneACCESS table with in-frame rearrangements only. Some clones are missing; in checked studies, unresolved V genes explain under half, and the rest has no known cause. This sample is represented by 55,000 to 80,000 clones; approximately 79% of them were singletons. Less than 3% of the sample belongs to the ten largest clones. Sequenced here: CD4+ or CD8+ T cells sorted from blood, sampled in a trial of the OX40 agonist ivuxolimab. The receptor source for this set is an adult with an advanced solid tumor such as melanoma, head and neck, liver or kidney cancer.

The V gene is TRBV7-9, the J gene TRBJ2-3; D uncertain. V shed 5 bases and J shed 2 bases, with 5 bases lying between them. The CDR3 is 12 residues long. Germline V gene lookup returns CDR1 SEHNR and CDR2 FQNEAQ (reference sequence). CDR3 residues: CASSASTDTQYF. CDR3 in DNA: TGTGCCAGCAGCGCGTCCACAGATACGCAGTATTTT.

The chain has TRBV27 and TRBJ2-7; 8 bases agree with TRBD2. V lost 2 bases and J lost 4; bases outside the gene matches: 4. The germline gives CDR1 MNHEY, CDR2 SMNVEV (reference sequence). The length of the CDR3 is 14 residues. The chain's CDR3 is CASSLVGGAYEQYF. As DNA, the CDR3 is TGTGCCAGCAGTTTAGTCGGGGGGGCGTACGAGCAGTACTTC.

This clone turned up a few times. V usage is TRBV18 and J usage is TRBJ2-7; D uncertain. The ends were cut back, 3 bases at V and 3 bases at J, with 9 bases in the middle. CDR1 KGHSH and CDR2 LQKENI come from the germline V gene. The CDR3 is made up of 13 amino acids. The DNA for the CDR3 is TGTGCCAGCTCACCCGGGTCCCTCTACGAGCAGTACTTC. It is translated as CASSPGSLYEQYF. The whole variable domain, filled in from reference TRBV18 and TRBJ2-7, reads NAGVMQNPRHLVRRRGQEARLRCSPMKGHSHVYWYRQLPEEGLKFMVYLQKENIIDESGMPKERFSAEFPKEGPSILRIQQVVRGDSAAYFCASSPGSLYEQYFGPGTRLTVT.

The chain is built from TRBV6-5 and TRBJ2-1; D unclear. Between the trimmed V and J ends, which lost 6 bases and 7 bases, there was a span of 10 bases. Germline-derived CDR1 and CDR2 are MNHEY and SVGAGI. The CDR3 extends over 12 amino acids. CDR3 nucleotide sequence: TGTGCCAGCAGACCTACATGGAATGAGCAGTTCTTC. Translating it yields CASRPTWNEQFF.

This chain connects TRBV15 to TRBJ1-3, with D unclear. V dropped 0 bases and J dropped 1 base, with 19 bases sitting between them. CDR3 length equals 19 residues. CDR1 is LNHNV and CDR2 is YYDKDF in the germline V gene (reference sequence). The CDR3 loop reads CATSRDRARPSRSGNTIYF. The CDR3 DNA sequence: TGTGCCACCAGCAGAGACCGCGCACGACCTTCAAGGTCTGGAAACACCATATATTTT.

V usage is TRBV9 and J usage is TRBJ2-1, with 12 nucleotides matching TRBD2. The germline gives CDR1 SGDLS, CDR2 YYNGEE. The trim removed 2 bases at V and 5 bases at J, leaving 5 bases unmatched. The CDR3 is 16 amino acids. CDR3 nucleotides: TGTGCCAGCAGCGTTGTACTAGCGGGAGGCCACAATGAGCAGTTCTTC. It yields the protein CASSVVLAGGHNEQFF.

The chain couples TRBV4-3 to TRBJ2-5; 7 bases match TRBD2. This CDR3 is built from 17 residues. Losses at the gene ends were 3 bases for V and 3 bases for J; bases not matched to a gene: 13. Germline V gives CDR1 LGHNA, CDR2 YSLEER. CDR3 nucleotides: TGCGCCAGCAGCCACCTAGCCGGGACGGCGGGGGAAGAGACCCAGTACTTC. Protein sequence: CASSHLAGTAGEETQYF.